This paragraph reports one T cell receptor (beta chain). Its binding antigen is unknown. Per-base qualities were not stored, and no clone one base away is much larger. The collaborating institutions used their own protocols to collect whole blood in K2EDTA tubes. For TCRbeta analysis, collaborators shipped samples in one of three forms: frozen whole blood, isolated PBMCs, or DNA extracted from either of those sample types. This sample was included in a study of blood T cell repertoires in COVID-19 (TCRdb year 2020). In terms of the full investigation: Samples from collaborators originated in the United States, Italy and Spain and spanned both the acute and convalescent phases of COVID-19. The material from the prospective study consisted of cDNA or gDNA derived from T cells, B-cell-depleted T cells, or PBMCs. The dataset comprised deeply sampled blood TCRbeta repertoires from subjects exposed to, actively infected with, or recovered from COVID-19. The repertoires were released in a freely available public database meant as a resource for research on the immune response to SARS-CoV-2. The samples were drawn from the first 160 participants of the ongoing ImmuneRACE study and from over 950 subjects provided by 6 global collaborators. Sample metadata almost always included a de-identified subject ID, COVID-19 status, age in years and sex. Where available, HLA class I and class II types were taken from metadata supplied by the sample provider and were not determined by assay-based typing. What the research found in general, with its limitations: Clinical and demographic metadata were provided uncurated, with the amount varying by source and participant.

From the cysteine up to the phenylalanine, the CDR3 has a length of 16 residues. The read is trimmed to its CDR3 DNA, 48 bases read in frame from base 1. CDR1 and CDR2 are read off the germline V gene as SGHRS and YFSETQ. V and J are trimmed by 0 bases and 8 bases, and the gene matches miss 11 bases of the junction. TCRbeta CDR3 regions were amplified from genomic DNA by means of the immunoSEQ Assay, a bias-controlled multiplex PCR. As for the original processing: The number of nucleated cells in each sample was estimated from the amplification of reference gene primers within the assay. To quantify the absolute abundance of each unique TCRbeta CDR3 rearrangement, sequence reads were collapsed and filtered. For each sample, productive Simpson clonality was calculated by taking the square root of Simpson's diversity index across productive rearrangements. Sourced from immuneACCESS, this table was stored by TCRdb with only in-frame sequences that have V and J called. A share of the clones is absent; for the studies checked, an unresolved V gene accounts for under half, and the remainder has no known explanation. V and J calls and clone size are given by that table; D and trimming were obtained from the DNA. This sample has tens of thousands of clones in its table, and roughly 85% of those were observed once. The ten largest account for around 30% of the sample.

The sequence was obtained from a human donor in a cohort sampled during active COVID-19. Source material: peripheral blood. The rearranged segments are TRBV5-1 and TRBJ1-1; 9 bases in the junction line up with TRBD1. This receptor carries the CDR3 CASSLGQTGQGNEAFF. The DNA reads TGCGCCAGCAGCTTGGGACAGACCGGACAGGGGAACGAAGCTTTCTTT.